These 10 T cell receptor beta chains originate from one sample sequenced in a study of response to subunit inactivated influenza vaccine. TCRdb itself ran the RT-PCR reads through MiXCR, one entry per CDR3 protein. There are about 520,000 distinct CDR3 sequences in the sample; around 7.9% occur only once, and 10% to 15% lies in the top ten. Material: PBMCs from blood, obtained about 23 months after vaccination. These receptors were taken from a man in his fifties or sixties who received an inactivated influenza vaccine.

In this sample, this clonotype turned up a few times. The rearrangement joins TRBV7-2 to TRBJ2-7, with 7 bases fitting TRBD2. CDR1 is SGHTA and CDR2 is FQGNSA in the germline V gene. The CDR3 is 16 amino acids. Trimming took 1 base from V and 3 from J; bases not matched to a gene: 9. CDR3 amino acids: CASSLGLAQEVYEQYF. For the CDR3, the DNA is TGTGCCAGCAGCTTAGGACTAGCCCAGGAGGTCTACGAGCAGTACTTC. Looking up the rest from reference TRBV7-2 and TRBJ2-7 gives the full variable domain: GAGVSQSPSNKVTEKGKDVELRCDPISGHTALYWYRQSLGQGLEFLIYFQGNSAPDKSGLPSDRFSAERTGGSVSTLTIQRTQQEDSAVYLCASSLGLAQEVYEQYFGPGTRLTVT.

This clonotype has only a few counts. The CDR3 is CASSLAGGRYEQFF. CDR3 nucleotides: TGTGCCAGCAGTTTAGCGGGCGGGCGGTATGAGCAGTTCTTC. This sequence joins TRBV12-3 or TRBV12-4 and TRBJ2-1, with a weak D call TRBD2 (5 bases). V lost 0 bases to trimming and J lost 8 bases, with 11 bases between them. The CDR3 sequence is 14 residues long.

This clonotype was detected many times. The CDR3: CASSLADLAGDQYF. Written as DNA, the CDR3 is TGTGCCAGCAGCTTAGCGGATCTGGCCGGGGACCAGTACTTC. V and J are TRBV7-6 and TRBJ2-5; TRBD2 might be the D (5 bases). Germline assignment: CDR1 SGHVS and CDR2 FNYEAQ. V gave up 0 bases and J gave up 10 bases, with 15 bases separating them. This CDR3 is built from 14 residues.

This clonotype has just a few counts. The rearrangement links TRBV7-9 to TRBJ2-7; D is undetermined. The length of the CDR3 is 13 residues. Germline CDR1 reads SEHNR; CDR2 reads FQNEAQ (reference sequence). CDR3 sequence: CARSPPGGYEQYF. The CDR3 nucleotides read TGTGCGCGCAGCCCTCCGGGTGGCTACGAGCAGTACTTC.

The chain carries TRBV7-6 and TRBJ2-7; TRBD1 matches at 9 bases. Germline loops: CDR1 SGHVS, CDR2 FNYEAQ. With V trimmed by 3 bases and J by 6 bases, 6 bases remained unmatched. The CDR3 is made up of 14 amino acids. Here the CDR3 DNA reads TGTGCCAGCAGCTTCAGGACAGGGGAGGGCGAGCAGTACTTC. Translation gives CASSFRTGEGEQYF.

CDR3 amino acids: CASVSSGGAPDTQYF. DNA of the CDR3: TGTGCCAGCGTATCTAGCGGGGGGGCACCAGATACGCAGTATTTT. The chain carries TRBV10-3 and TRBJ2-3; 12 bases match TRBD2. After removal of 10 bases from V and 4 bases from J, the junction contained 9 bases not matched to a gene. Germline CDR1 and CDR2: ENHRY and SYGVKD. The length of the CDR3 is 15 residues.

This clonotype was seen a few times. The chain is built from TRBV6-2 or TRBV6-3 and TRBJ1-6; perhaps TRBD1 as D (6 bases). Trimming removed 3 bases at V and 10 bases at J, with 13 bases between. The CDR3 length is 14 residues. CDR1 and CDR2 (germline): MNHEY, SVGEGT. The CDR3 loop reads CASSYVGAKSPLHF. In DNA form, the CDR3 reads TGTGCCAGCAGTTATGTGGGGGCAAAATCACCCCTCCACTTT.

This clonotype showed up just a few times. CDR3: CSPTGTSGSYEQFF. DNA for the CDR3: TGCAGTCCGACCGGGACTAGCGGGAGCTATGAGCAGTTCTTC. The chain couples TRBV20-1 to TRBJ2-1; 14 positions agree with TRBD2. The CDR3 is 14 amino acids. V was clipped by 8 bases and J by 8 bases; unmatched bases: 8. Germline V gives CDR1 DFQATT, CDR2 SNEGSKA (reference sequence).

CDR3 in amino acids: CSVSMTNSPLHF. The CDR3, as DNA: TGCAGTGTTAGTATGACTAATTCACCCCTCCACTTT. V gene TRBV20-1 combines with J gene TRBJ1-6; D is undetermined. Trimming took 7 bases from V and 6 from J, leaving 10 bases between them. This CDR3 spans 12 amino acids. Germline V gene lookup returns CDR1 DFQATT and CDR2 SNEGSKA (reference sequence).

The chain employs TRBV7-2 and TRBJ2-7; D not certain. The germline CDR1 and CDR2 sequences are SGHTA and FQGNSA. V was trimmed by 3 bases and J by 2 bases, leaving 14 bases between them. This CDR3 is built from 15 residues. CDR3: CASSFKVGFPYEQYF. CDR3 bases: TGTGCCAGCAGCTTCAAGGTGGGATTTCCCTACGAGCAGTACTTC.